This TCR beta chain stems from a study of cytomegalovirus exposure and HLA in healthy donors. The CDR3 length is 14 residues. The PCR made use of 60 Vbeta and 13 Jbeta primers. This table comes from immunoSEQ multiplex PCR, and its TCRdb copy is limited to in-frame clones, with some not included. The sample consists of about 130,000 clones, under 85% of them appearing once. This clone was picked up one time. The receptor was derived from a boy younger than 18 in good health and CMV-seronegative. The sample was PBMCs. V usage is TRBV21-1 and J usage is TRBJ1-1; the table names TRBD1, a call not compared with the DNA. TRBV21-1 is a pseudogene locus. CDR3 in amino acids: CASRPAWGGTEAFF. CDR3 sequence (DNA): TGTGCCAGCAGGCCCGCTTGGGGCGGCACTGAAGCTTTCTTT.